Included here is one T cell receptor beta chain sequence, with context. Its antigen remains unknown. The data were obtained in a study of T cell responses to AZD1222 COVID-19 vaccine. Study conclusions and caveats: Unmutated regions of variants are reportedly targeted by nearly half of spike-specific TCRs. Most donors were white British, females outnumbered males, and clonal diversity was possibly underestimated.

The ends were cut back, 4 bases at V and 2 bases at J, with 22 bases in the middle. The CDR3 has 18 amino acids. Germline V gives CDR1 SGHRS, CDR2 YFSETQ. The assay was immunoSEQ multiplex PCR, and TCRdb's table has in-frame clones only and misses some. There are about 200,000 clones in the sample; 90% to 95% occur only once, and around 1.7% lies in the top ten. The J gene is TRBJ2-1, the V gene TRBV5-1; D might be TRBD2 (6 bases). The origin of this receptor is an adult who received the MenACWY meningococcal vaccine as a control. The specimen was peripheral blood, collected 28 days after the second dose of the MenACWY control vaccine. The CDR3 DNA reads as TGCGCCAGCAGCCACACAGGAACCGAGCGGGCCCCCTACAATGAGCAGTTCTTC. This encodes CASSHTGTERAPYNEQFF.